These T cell receptor beta chains were read from a single sample in a study of shared clonotypes between healthy human individuals. Produced via immunoSEQ multiplex PCR; TCRdb's table is partial and in-frame only. Of a few million clones listed, around 95% were seen once; the top ten hold around 0.13%. The sequencing input was naive CD4+ T cells sorted from blood. These receptors all come from a man aged 18 to 30 in good health. The CDR3 runs from the conserved cysteine through the conserved F or W. The D gene is left open where the match is weak. Clone size is not always given. Where it is, it says once, few, many or a class for expanded clones.

v_gene: TRBV2
abundance: -
d_gene: TRBD2
j_gene: TRBJ2-5
CDR3aa: CASSILAGRQETQYF
CDR3nt: TGTGCCAGCAGCATACTAGCGGGGCGCCAAGAGACCCAGTACTTC

v_gene: TRBV30
abundance: -
d_gene: TRBD2
j_gene: TRBJ2-5
CDR3aa: CAWSVLAGDLGTQYF
CDR3nt: TGTGCCTGGAGTGTACTCGCGGGAGACCTGGGGACCCAGTACTTC

v_gene: TRBV5-1
abundance: -
d_gene: -
j_gene: TRBJ2-5
CDR3aa: CASSSTLVGQETQYF
CDR3nt: TGCGCCAGCAGCTCGACCCTAGTCGGCCAAGAGACCCAGTACTTC

v_gene: TRBV7-2
abundance: -
d_gene: TRBD2
j_gene: TRBJ2-2
CDR3aa: CASSLTKLAGANTGELFF
CDR3nt: TGTGCCAGCAGCTTAACTAAACTAGCGGGGGCTAACACCGGGGAGCTGTTTTTT

v_gene: TRBV20-1
abundance: -
d_gene: -
j_gene: TRBJ2-7
CDR3aa: CSAIWEYEQYF
CDR3nt: TGCAGTGCCATCTGGGAGTACGAGCAGTACTTC

v_gene: TRBV4-3
abundance: -
d_gene: TRBD1
j_gene: TRBJ2-7
CDR3aa: CASSRDRGRHEQYF
CDR3nt: TGCGCCAGCAGCCGGGACAGGGGGCGCCACGAGCAGTACTTC

v_gene: TRBV7-2
abundance: -
d_gene: TRBD1
j_gene: TRBJ2-7
CDR3aa: CASSTRTGVTEQYF
CDR3nt: TGTGCCAGCAGTACACGGACAGGGGTAACCGAGCAGTACTTC

v_gene: TRBV2
abundance: -
d_gene: -
j_gene: TRBJ1-3
CDR3aa: CASRAGRAGNTIYF
CDR3nt: TGTGCCAGCAGAGCGGGCAGGGCAGGAAACACCATATATTTT

v_gene: TRBV18
abundance: once
d_gene: -
j_gene: TRBJ1-2
CDR3aa: CASSPPGGYYGYTF
CDR3nt: TGTGCCAGCTCACCACCGGGCGGGTACTATGGCTACACCTTC

v_gene: TRBV7-9
abundance: -
d_gene: -
j_gene: TRBJ1-1
CDR3aa: CASSLEAGYTEAFF
CDR3nt: TGTGCCAGCAGCTTAGAGGCAGGGTACACTGAAGCTTTCTTT

v_gene: TRBV5-1
abundance: few
d_gene: TRBD1
j_gene: TRBJ1-1
CDR3aa: CASSSGQGTNTEAFF
CDR3nt: TGCGCCAGCAGCTCAGGACAGGGGACTAACACTGAAGCTTTCTTT

v_gene: TRBV11-2
abundance: -
d_gene: -
j_gene: TRBJ2-7
CDR3aa: CASSLRRTAYEQYF
CDR3nt: TGTGCCAGCAGCTTAAGACGGACGGCCTACGAGCAGTACTTC

v_gene: TRBV5-6
abundance: -
d_gene: -
j_gene: TRBJ1-2
CDR3aa: CASSLDVIYGYTF
CDR3nt: TGTGCCAGCAGCTTGGACGTAATATATGGCTACACCTTC

v_gene: TRBV5-4
abundance: once
d_gene: -
j_gene: TRBJ2-5
CDR3aa: CASSSRVSETQYF
CDR3nt: TGTGCCAGCAGCTCCCGCGTCAGCGAGACCCAGTACTTC

v_gene: TRBV25-1
abundance: -
d_gene: TRBD1
j_gene: TRBJ1-4
CDR3aa: CASKGQGGENEKLFF
CDR3nt: TGTGCCAGCAAGGGACAGGGAGGCGAAAATGAAAAACTGTTTTTT

v_gene: TRBV29-1
abundance: -
d_gene: TRBD1
j_gene: TRBJ2-3
CDR3aa: CSVDRGQGRTDTQYF
CDR3nt: TGCAGCGTTGATAGGGGACAGGGGCGCACAGATACGCAGTATTTT

v_gene: TRBV18
abundance: -
d_gene: -
j_gene: TRBJ2-7
CDR3aa: CASSPGYTAYEQYF
CDR3nt: TGTGCCAGCTCACCGGGATATACAGCCTACGAGCAGTACTTC

v_gene: TRBV6-1
abundance: -
d_gene: -
j_gene: TRBJ1-2
CDR3aa: CASSGGQQTNYGYTF
CDR3nt: TGTGCCAGCAGTGGTGGACAGCAAACTAACTATGGCTACACCTTC

v_gene: TRBV30
abundance: -
d_gene: TRBD2
j_gene: TRBJ2-2
CDR3aa: CAWSSTSGMSGELFF
CDR3nt: TGTGCCTGGAGTTCGACTAGCGGGATGTCCGGGGAGCTGTTTTTT

v_gene: TRBV5-1
abundance: once
d_gene: TRBD2
j_gene: TRBJ2-3
CDR3aa: CASSGTSASTDTQYF
CDR3nt: TGCGCCAGCTCCGGGACTAGCGCGAGCACAGATACGCAGTATTTT

v_gene: TRBV7-6
abundance: once
d_gene: TRBD1
j_gene: TRBJ1-3
CDR3aa: CASSQGSGQGAKGNTIYF
CDR3nt: TGTGCCAGCAGCCAAGGGTCTGGACAGGGGGCGAAAGGAAACACCATATATTTT

v_gene: TRBV7-2
abundance: once
d_gene: -
j_gene: TRBJ2-7
CDR3aa: CASSFAQGEQYF
CDR3nt: TGTGCCAGCAGCTTTGCACAAGGGGAGCAGTACTTC

v_gene: TRBV30
abundance: -
d_gene: TRBD2
j_gene: TRBJ2-7
CDR3aa: CAWSRVAGGGAYNEQYF
CDR3nt: TGTGCCTGGAGTAGGGTAGCGGGAGGGGGGGCTTATAACGAGCAGTACTTC

v_gene: TRBV6-6
abundance: -
d_gene: -
j_gene: TRBJ2-7
CDR3aa: CASRDSPYEQYF
CDR3nt: TGTGCCAGCAGGGACAGTCCCTACGAGCAGTACTTC

v_gene: TRBV5-8
abundance: -
d_gene: -
j_gene: TRBJ2-5
CDR3aa: CASSPQGTQYF
CDR3nt: TGTGCCAGCAGCCCCCAGGGGACCCAGTACTTC

v_gene: TRBV6-5
abundance: -
d_gene: -
j_gene: TRBJ2-7
CDR3aa: CASSVLFEQYF
CDR3nt: TGTGCCAGCAGTGTACTCTTCGAGCAGTACTTC

v_gene: TRBV6-5
abundance: -
d_gene: -
j_gene: TRBJ1-1
CDR3aa: CASSTQNGAFF
CDR3nt: TGTGCCAGCAGTACCCAGAACGGGGCTTTCTTT

v_gene: TRBV5-1
abundance: -
d_gene: -
j_gene: TRBJ1-4
CDR3aa: CASRSATNEKLFF
CDR3nt: TGCGCCAGCCGTAGCGCAACTAATGAAAAACTGTTTTTT

v_gene: TRBV4-3
abundance: -
d_gene: -
j_gene: TRBJ1-4
CDR3aa: CASSQNLLGTTNEKLFF
CDR3nt: TGCGCCAGCAGCCAAAATCTGTTAGGGACAACTAATGAAAAACTGTTTTTT

v_gene: TRBV18
abundance: -
d_gene: TRBD1
j_gene: TRBJ2-5
CDR3aa: CASSPPRGQETQYF
CDR3nt: TGTGCCAGCTCACCACCCAGGGGGCAAGAGACCCAGTACTTC

v_gene: TRBV5-8
abundance: -
d_gene: -
j_gene: TRBJ1-6
CDR3aa: CASSLTRPGFSGNYNSPLHF
CDR3nt: TGTGCCAGCAGCCTAACCCGGCCAGGGTTCAGCGGGAATTATAATTCACCCCTCCACTTT

v_gene: TRBV10-1
abundance: once
d_gene: TRBD1
j_gene: TRBJ2-7
CDR3aa: CASRALGQAPFRAEQYF
CDR3nt: TGCGCCAGCAGGGCTTTGGGACAGGCCCCTTTTAGGGCCGAGCAGTACTTC

v_gene: TRBV10-3
abundance: -
d_gene: -
j_gene: TRBJ1-1
CDR3aa: CATSLGGEGTEAFF
CDR3nt: TGTGCCACTTCGCTGGGGGGGGAGGGCACTGAAGCTTTCTTT

v_gene: TRBV2
abundance: -
d_gene: -
j_gene: TRBJ1-5
CDR3aa: CASSEGAGGNQPQHF
CDR3nt: TGTGCCAGCAGTGAAGGCGCGGGGGGCAATCAGCCCCAGCATTTT

v_gene: TRBV6-8
abundance: -
d_gene: TRBD2
j_gene: TRBJ2-3
CDR3aa: CASTAGGMDTQYF
CDR3nt: TGTGCCAGCACAGCGGGGGGTATGGATACGCAGTATTTT

v_gene: TRBV9
abundance: once
d_gene: TRBD1
j_gene: TRBJ1-2
CDR3aa: CASSVGPTGGHGYTF
CDR3nt: TGTGCCAGCAGCGTAGGGCCTACAGGGGGCCATGGCTACACCTTC

v_gene: TRBV12-2
abundance: -
d_gene: -
j_gene: TRBJ2-2
CDR3aa: CASRPKEDSGSCGELFF
CDR3nt: TGTGCAAGTCGCCCCAAGGAAGATAGCGGGAGCTGTGGGGAGCTGTTTTTT

v_gene: TRBV4-1
abundance: once
d_gene: -
j_gene: TRBJ1-4
CDR3aa: CASSPRDALEKLFF
CDR3nt: TGCGCCAGCAGCCCCCGCGATGCCCTTGAAAAACTGTTTTTT